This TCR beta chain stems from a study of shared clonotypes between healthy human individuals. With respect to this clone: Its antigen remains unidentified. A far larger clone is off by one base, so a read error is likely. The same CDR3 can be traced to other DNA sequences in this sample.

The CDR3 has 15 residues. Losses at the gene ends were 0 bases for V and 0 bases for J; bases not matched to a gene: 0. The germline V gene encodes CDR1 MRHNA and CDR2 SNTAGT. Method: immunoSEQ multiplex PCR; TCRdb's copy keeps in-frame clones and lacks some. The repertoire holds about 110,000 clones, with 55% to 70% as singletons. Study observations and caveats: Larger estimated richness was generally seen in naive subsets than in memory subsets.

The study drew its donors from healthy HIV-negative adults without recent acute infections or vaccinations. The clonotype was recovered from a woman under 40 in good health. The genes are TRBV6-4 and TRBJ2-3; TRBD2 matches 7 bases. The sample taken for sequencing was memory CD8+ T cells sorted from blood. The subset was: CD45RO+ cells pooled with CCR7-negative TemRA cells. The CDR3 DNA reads TGTGCCAGCAGTGACTCAGCGGGAAGCACAGATACGCAGTATTTT. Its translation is CASSDSAGSTDTQYF.